The entry below describes one T cell receptor (beta chain). What it recognizes is unknown. The CDR3 spans 14 residues. From germline, CDR1 is MDHEN and CDR2 SYDVKM. V was pared by 5 bases and J by 1 base, with 11 bases between. The data were obtained in a study of CD8+CD57+ T cells in acquired aplastic anemia. Whole-study context: Sorted CD4+ and CD8+ cells gave an average of about 3.4 ug of DNA. Points from the study as a whole: Roughly 28 was the count of CD8+ CDR3 sequences that patients shared with controls. The CD8+ Simpson's diversity of patients and controls was not significantly different.

The template for TCR beta VDJ and CDR3 sequence profiling was genomic DNA. MiXCR, run by TCRdb on the reads, gives a single entry per CDR3 protein. Here the sample spans around 160,000 distinct CDR3 sequences, around 48% being singletons. Patients chosen for sequencing had CD8+CD57+ cells that had expanded, as shown by flow cytometry. With no exception, the patients had severe acquired aplastic anemia. Sample: sorted CD4+, CD8+, or CD8+CD57+ T cells (not recorded which) from PBMCs. The chain combines TRBV28 with TRBJ1-1, with no clear D. The TCR comes from a human donor with aplastic anemia. This CDR3 is CASSRRAANTEAFF. The CDR3 DNA is TGTGCCAGCAGTCGGCGGGCGGCGAACACTGAAGCTTTCTTT. Supplemented by reference TRBV28 and TRBJ1-1, the full variable domain reads DVKVTQSSRYLVKRTGEKVFLECVQDMDHENMFWYRQDPGLGLRLIYFSYDVKMKEKGDIPEGYSVSREKKERFSLILESASTNQTSMYLCASSRRAANTEAFFGQGTRLTVV.